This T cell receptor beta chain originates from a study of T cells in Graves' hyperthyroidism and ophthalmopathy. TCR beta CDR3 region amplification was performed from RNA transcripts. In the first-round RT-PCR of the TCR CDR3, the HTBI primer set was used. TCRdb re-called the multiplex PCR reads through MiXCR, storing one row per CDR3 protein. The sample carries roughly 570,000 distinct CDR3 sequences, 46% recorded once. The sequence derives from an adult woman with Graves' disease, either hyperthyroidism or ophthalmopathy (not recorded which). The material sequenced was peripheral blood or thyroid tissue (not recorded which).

The CDR3 loop is CASSYGGRQRSYEQYF. The DNA for the CDR3 is TGTGCCAGCAGCTACGGGGGTAGACAGCGAAGCTACGAGCAGTACTTC. The chain carries TRBV7-9 and TRBJ2-7; weak D call: TRBD2 (6 bases). Looked up from germline, CDR1 is SEHNR and CDR2 is FQNEAQ (reference sequence). The V and J ends lost 4 bases and 3 bases respectively, with 19 bases between them. This CDR3 spans 16 amino acids.